The 26 T cell receptor beta chains in this list originate from one sample, sequenced in a study of cytomegalovirus exposure and HLA in healthy donors. With 60 Vbeta and 13 Jbeta primers, the PCR was carried out. Using immunoSEQ multiplex PCR, the repertoire was profiled, and TCRdb retains in-frame clones only, with some absent. Found here are roughly 130,000 clones, less than 85% of them singletons; the top ten hold roughly 4%. Material for sequencing was PBMCs. These receptor sequences come from a man younger than 35 in good health and CMV-seropositive.

This chain connects TRBV11-2 to TRBJ2-2; a weak D match, TRBD1 (6 bases). V gave up 1 base and J gave up 1 base, with 10 bases separating them. This CDR3 comprises 16 residues. Germline V gene sequence: CDR1 SGHAT, CDR2 FQNNGV. The CDR3, as DNA: TGTGCCAGCAGCTTAGGCAGGGGCCGGAACACCGGGGAGCTGTTTTTT. It is translated as CASSLGRGRNTGELFF.

The V and J genes are TRBV4-2 and TRBJ2-3; 13 nucleotides match TRBD2. The germline gives CDR1 LGHNA, CDR2 YNFKEQ. Germline trimming cut 0 bases from V and 5 bases from J; bases unmatched to any gene: 5. The CDR3 runs 17 residues. The CDR3 DNA follows: TGTGCCAGCAGCCAAGATGGGACTAGCGGGGTCAGAGATACGCAGTATTTT. It translates to CASSQDGTSGVRDTQYF.

The chain has TRBV9 and TRBJ1-1; D is possibly TRBD1 (6 bases). This CDR3 is built from 14 residues. Trimming pared 0 bases from V and 1 base from J, leaving 7 bases between. CDR1 is SGDLS, CDR2 YYNGEE, per germline. In DNA, the CDR3 is TGTGCCAGCAGCGTAGAAGGGGGGAACACTGAAGCTTTCTTT. Its protein product is CASSVEGGNTEAFF.

The V gene is TRBV6-1, the J gene TRBJ1-5, with D uncertain. V lost 3 bases and J lost 2, with 11 bases in between. The CDR3 is 15 amino acids. The germline gives CDR1 MNHNS, CDR2 SASEGT. The CDR3 loop reads CASSDGGRGNQPQHF. DNA of the CDR3: TGTGCCAGCAGTGATGGAGGGAGAGGCAATCAGCCCCAGCATTTT.

There are a few counts of this clone. The rearrangement links TRBV7-9 to TRBJ1-1; the match to TRBD1 covers 7 bases. The ends lost 5 bases at V and 4 bases at J; junction bases unmatched: 10. The CDR3 extends over 15 amino acids. Per germline, CDR1 SEHNR and CDR2 FQNEAQ (reference sequence). The CDR3 sequence is CASSPPTGYGTEAFF. DNA for the CDR3: TGTGCCAGCAGCCCACCGACAGGGTATGGCACTGAAGCTTTCTTT.

The chain combines TRBV7-9 with TRBJ2-1; 8 bases are a match to TRBD1. Looked up from germline, CDR1 is SEHNR and CDR2 is FQNEAQ (reference sequence). The CDR3 has 13 residues. With V trimmed by 8 bases and J by 6 bases, 6 bases remained unmatched. The CDR3 sequence: CASRAGGRNEQFF. As DNA, the CDR3 is TGTGCCAGCCGAGCAGGGGGCCGCAATGAGCAGTTCTTC.

CDR3 nucleotide sequence: TGTGCCATCAGGCCCGGGGGTACCTCAGATACGCAGTATTTT. Translating it yields CAIRPGGTSDTQYF. This chain uses TRBV10-3 with TRBJ2-3, with D possibly being TRBD2 (6 bases). CDR3 length: 14 amino acids. The germline V gene has CDR1 ENHRY and CDR2 SYGVKD. The V end lost 6 bases, the J end lost 4 bases, and 14 bases lay between the germline ends.

On this clone: Other DNA sequences from this sample encode an identical CDR3 as well. The V gene is TRBV9, the J gene TRBJ2-3, with TRBD2 as a possible D gene (5 bases). Trimming stripped 0 bases from V and 2 bases from J, with 10 bases between. This CDR3 has 15 residues. CDR1 and CDR2 from the germline V gene are SGDLS and YYNGEE. In nucleotides, the CDR3 is TGTGCCAGCAGCGTAGTGGGCGGGTCCACAGATACGCAGTATTTT. It specifies CASSVVGGSTDTQYF.

The gene calls are TRBV5-1 and TRBJ2-7; the D gene is possibly TRBD1 (6 bases). In germline, CDR1 is SGHRS, CDR2 YFSETQ. There are 13 residues in the CDR3. V lost 4 bases and J 2 bases, leaving 10 bases between the germline ends. The CDR3: CASSMTGPYEQYF. In DNA form, the CDR3 reads TGCGCCAGCAGCATGACAGGTCCCTACGAGCAGTACTTC. The full variable domain, completed using reference TRBV5-1 and TRBJ2-7, is KAGVTQTPRYLIKTRGQQVTLSCSPISGHRSVSWYQQTPGQGLQFLFEYFSETQRNKGNFPGRFSGRQFSNSRSEMNVSTLELGDSALYLCASSMTGPYEQYFGPGTRLTVT.

V usage is TRBV5-4 and J usage is TRBJ2-1, with 8 bases lining up with TRBD2. The CDR3 sequence is 13 residues long. CDR1 and CDR2 from the germline V gene are SGHNT and YYREEE (reference sequence). Trimming took 7 bases from V and 6 from J; bases not matched to a gene: 6. In DNA form, the CDR3 reads TGTGCCAGCTTTAGCGGGGAGCTCAATGAGCAGTTCTTC. This gives the protein CASFSGELNEQFF.

This clone showed up just a few times. The chain employs TRBV6-4 and TRBJ2-1, with 9 nucleotides matching TRBD1. The CDR3 is made up of 15 amino acids. Germline CDR1 and CDR2: MRHNA and SNTAGT. Germline trimming cut 4 bases from V and 3 bases from J; bases unmatched to any gene: 4. The CDR3 DNA reads TGTGCCAGCAGTGTCGAGACAGGGGGCTACAATGAGCAGTTCTTC. It is translated as CASSVETGGYNEQFF.

This chain links TRBV28 with TRBJ1-1; possible D gene TRBD1, 5 bases. The V gene's germline CDR1 is MDHEN and CDR2 SYDVKM. Trimming removed 2 bases from V and 2 bases from J, with 6 bases in between. The CDR3 spans 13 residues. This chain's CDR3 is CASSLQGNTEAFF. The CDR3 nucleotides read TGTGCCAGCAGTTTACAGGGCAACACTGAAGCTTTCTTT.

The chain employs TRBV28 and TRBJ1-2; maybe TRBD1 (6 bases). Germline CDR1 MDHEN, CDR2 SYDVKM. Trimming shortened V by 2 bases and J by 4 bases, and 20 bases separated the two germline ends. This CDR3 comprises 17 residues. Written as DNA, the CDR3 is TGTGCCAGCAGTTTAGTGTCCCTACGACAGGACTCCTATGGCTACACCTTC. The encoded protein is CASSLVSLRQDSYGYTF.

V gene TRBV5-1 combines with J gene TRBJ1-5, with TRBD1 matching over 8 bases. CDR1 SGHRS and CDR2 YFSETQ come from the germline V gene. The CDR3 runs to 14 residues. With V trimmed by 2 bases and J by 5 bases, 3 bases remained unmatched. Here the CDR3 reads CASSFRGRDQPQHF. The CDR3 DNA reads as TGCGCCAGCAGCTTCAGGGGGCGTGATCAGCCCCAGCATTTT.

The gene calls are TRBV7-6 and TRBJ2-1; 9 positions match TRBD2. The CDR3 runs to 18 residues. Looked up from germline, CDR1 is SGHVS and CDR2 is FNYEAQ. V lost 1 base, J lost 4 bases, and 11 bases stayed unmatched. CDR3 sequence (DNA): TGTGCCAGCAGCTTAGTTGGTTCTAGCGGGACACTTTACAATGAGCAGTTCTTC. Protein product: CASSLVGSSGTLYNEQFF.

The V and J genes are TRBV7-3 and TRBJ2-2, with D maybe TRBD2 (5 bases). There are 13 residues in the CDR3. Per the germline V gene, CDR1 is SGHTA and CDR2 is FQGTGA. V gave up 4 bases and J gave up 5 bases, with 8 bases separating them. The CDR3 reads CASSSTRTGELFF. DNA for the CDR3: TGTGCCAGCAGCTCCACTAGGACCGGGGAGCTGTTTTTT.

The V call is TRBV25-1, the J call TRBJ1-2; no firm D call. The V end lost 6 bases, the J end lost 8 bases, and 10 bases lay between the germline ends. Germline V gene lookup returns CDR1 MGHDK and CDR2 SYGVNS. The CDR3 loop spans 11 amino acids. This chain's CDR3 is CASRSGDGYTF. The CDR3 bases are TGTGCCAGCAGGTCCGGAGACGGCTACACCTTC.

The rearrangement links TRBV6-1 to TRBJ2-7; TRBD1 might be the D (5 bases). Germline V CDR1 and CDR2: MNHNS, SASEGT. V was clipped by 6 bases and J by 5 bases, with 14 bases between them. The CDR3 is 13 amino acids. CDR3 nucleotide sequence: TGTGCCAGCAGGTTGGGCAGGGTGGACGAGCAGTACTTC. Translating gives CASRLGRVDEQYF.

The rearrangement links TRBV6-6 to TRBJ1-2; possibly TRBD1 for D (5 bases). The germline CDR1 and CDR2 sequences are MNHNY and SVGAGI (reference sequence). This CDR3 spans 15 amino acids. The V and J ends lost 6 bases and 6 bases respectively, with 20 bases between them. The CDR3 sequence: CASSTTTGTDNGYTF. The CDR3 DNA sequence: TGTGCCAGCAGCACGACCACCGGGACTGACAATGGCTACACCTTC.

This clone was seen a few times. The gene calls are TRBV9 and TRBJ2-1, with 10 bases lining up with TRBD2. The CDR3 covers 15 residues. CDR1 is SGDLS, CDR2 YYNGEE, per germline. Germline trimming cut 0 bases from V and 6 bases from J; bases unmatched to any gene: 3. CDR3 in DNA: TGTGCCAGCAGCGTAGTAGCGGGAGGCCCCAATGAGCAGTTCTTC. Translated: CASSVVAGGPNEQFF.

This clone was counted only a few times. The chain joins TRBV7-2 to TRBJ2-1; D may be TRBD2 (5 bases). Germline V gene data show CDR1 as SGHTA and CDR2 as FQGNSA. The CDR3 is 15 residues long. Trimming pared 3 bases from V and 6 bases from J, leaving 15 bases between. The CDR3, as DNA: TGTGCCAGCAGCTTGGACTTTAAGGTTGGCAATGAGCAGTTCTTC. Translating it yields CASSLDFKVGNEQFF. Full variable domain (remainder filled in from reference TRBV7-2 and TRBJ2-1): GAGVSQSPSNKVTEKGKDVELRCDPISGHTALYWYRQSLGQGLEFLIYFQGNSAPDKSGLPSDRFSAERTGGSVSTLTIQRTQQEDSAVYLCASSLDFKVGNEQFFGPGTRLTVL.

The chain joins TRBV18 to TRBJ2-7; D is uncertain. Germline V gene data show CDR1 as KGHSH and CDR2 as LQKENI. This CDR3 has 14 amino acids. Deletions cut 1 base from V and 1 base from J, with 8 bases between. DNA of the CDR3: TGTGCCAGCTCACCACGCGCTCTATCCTACGAGCAGTACTTC. Its translation is CASSPRALSYEQYF.

The CDR3 sequence is CASRWDKGNTEAFF. The CDR3, as DNA: TGCGCCAGCAGATGGGACAAGGGCAACACTGAAGCTTTCTTT. The chain employs TRBV10-2 and TRBJ1-1, with D possibly matching TRBD1 (6 bases). Trimming removed 6 bases at V and 2 bases at J, with 13 bases between. The CDR3 spans 14 residues. CDR1 is WSHSY and CDR2 is SAAADI in the germline V gene.

The chain employs TRBV7-3 and TRBJ2-1; unclear D gene. Germline lookup yields CDR1 SGHTA and CDR2 FQGTGA. The length of the CDR3 is 13 residues. Trimming took off 4 bases at V and 7 bases at J, with 11 bases between the two ends. The CDR3 loop reads CASSSAPLNEQFF. CDR3 DNA: TGTGCCAGCAGCTCCGCCCCACTGAATGAGCAGTTCTTC.

A remark on this clone: Other nucleotide sequences from this sample produce the same CDR3. This sequence joins TRBV12-5 and TRBJ2-7; no clear D gene. Trimming took 3 bases from V and 1 from J, leaving 4 bases between them. Looked up from germline, CDR1 is LGHNT and CDR2 is FRNRAP. There are 12 residues in the CDR3. CDR3 sequence reads: CASGFSSYEQYF. The CDR3 DNA reads TGTGCTAGTGGTTTCTCGTCCTACGAGCAGTACTTC.

This clone is a singleton in its sample. This chain connects TRBV2 to TRBJ2-7, with 8 positions matching TRBD1. J lost 0 bases, V lost 2 bases, and 3 bases had no gene match. Per the germline V gene, CDR1 is SNHLY and CDR2 is FYNNEI. The CDR3 consists of 15 residues. The CDR3 DNA is TGTGCCAGCAGTGAATTGACAGGGGACTCCTACGAGCAGTACTTC. Translation: CASSELTGDSYEQYF.